The 5 T cell receptor beta chains listed next were all sequenced from one sample in a study of post-analysis software for immune sequencing data. Overall study results and limits: Comparison of patients with controls showed 5 or 6 TRBV segments more frequent in patients, TRBV5-6, TRBV5-1 and TRBV20-1 among them.

These receptors lack a known antigen. Unique molecular identifiers were built into the TCR beta cDNA libraries. A single record per CDR3 protein comes from TCRdb applying MiXCR to the PCR reads. The sample consists of about half a million distinct CDR3 sequences, approximately 46% of them appearing once. Source material: blood. Receptor source: a girl between 10 and 17 years old with multiple sclerosis.

The chain uses TRBV4-1 and TRBJ2-5; TRBD2 might be the D (5 bases). CDR3 size: 16 residues. V lost 4 bases and J 0 bases, leaving 15 bases between the germline ends. The V gene's germline CDR1 is MGHRA and CDR2 YSYEKL. CDR3 loop: CASSRTVVGNQETQYF. CDR3 sequence (DNA): TGCGCCAGCAGCCGAACCGTTGTCGGGAACCAAGAGACCCAGTACTTC.

This chain connects TRBV2 to TRBJ1-1, with a weak D call TRBD1 (5 bases). The CDR3 consists of 13 residues. Germline CDR1 and CDR2: SNHLY and FYNNEI. V shed 2 bases and J shed 3 bases, with 7 bases lying between them. The CDR3 nucleotides read TGTGCCAGCAGTGAAAAGGGGTACACTGAAGCTTTCTTT. It specifies CASSEKGYTEAFF. Variable domain in full (rest from reference TRBV2 and TRBJ1-1): EPEVTQTPSHQVTQMGQEVILRCVPISNHLYFYWYRQILGQKVEFLVSFYNNEISEKSEIFDDQFSVERPDGSNFTLKIRSTKLEDSAMYFCASSEKGYTEAFFGQGTRLTVV.

In this sample, this clonotype turned up many times. This chain links TRBV29-1 with TRBJ2-7, with 7 positions matching TRBD1. This CDR3 has 13 amino acids. CDR1 is SQVTM and CDR2 is ANQGSEA in the germline V gene. Trimming removed 7 bases from V and 0 bases from J; junction bases left unmatched: 6. The CDR3 sequence: CSGQQGSSYEQYF. The CDR3 DNA is TGCAGCGGCCAACAGGGGAGCTCCTACGAGCAGTACTTC.

This clonotype has more than one count but fewer than ten. The CDR3 spells CSARGVTGGQPQHF. The CDR3, as DNA: TGCAGTGCTAGAGGGGTGACAGGGGGTCAGCCCCAGCATTTT. The genes are TRBV20-1 and TRBJ1-5; 9 positions match TRBD1. Trimming at V came to 1 base and at J to 6 bases, leaving 4 bases not matched to a gene. The germline CDR1 and CDR2 sequences are DFQATT and SNEGSKA (reference sequence). CDR3 length: 14 amino acids.

The chain combines TRBV20-1 with TRBJ2-1; 11 bases fit TRBD2. The CDR3 covers 18 residues. With 7 bases clipped from V and 0 bases from J, the junction kept 14 bases outside the gene matches. CDR1 is DFQATT, CDR2 SNEGSKA, per germline (reference sequence). The CDR3 DNA reads as TGCAGTGTGTTTGGAGGGCTAGCGGGAGGCTCCTCCTACAATGAGCAGTTCTTC. This translates into CSVFGGLAGGSSYNEQFF.